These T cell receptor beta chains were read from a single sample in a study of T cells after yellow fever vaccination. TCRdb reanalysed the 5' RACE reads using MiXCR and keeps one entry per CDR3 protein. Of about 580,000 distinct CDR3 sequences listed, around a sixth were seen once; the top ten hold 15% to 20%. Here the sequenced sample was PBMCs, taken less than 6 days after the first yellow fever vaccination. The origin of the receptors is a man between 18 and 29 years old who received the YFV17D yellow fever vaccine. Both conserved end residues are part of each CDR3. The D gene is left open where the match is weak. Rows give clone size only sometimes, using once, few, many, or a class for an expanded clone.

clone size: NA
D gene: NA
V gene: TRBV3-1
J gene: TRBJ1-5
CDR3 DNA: TGTGCCAGCAGCCAAGACTGGAGGCAGCCCCAGCATTTT
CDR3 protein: CASSQDWRQPQHF

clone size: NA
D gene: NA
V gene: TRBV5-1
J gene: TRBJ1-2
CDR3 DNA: TGCGCCAGCAGCCGAGGGGAGGGACAAAACTATGGCTACACCTTC
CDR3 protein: CASSRGEGQNYGYTF

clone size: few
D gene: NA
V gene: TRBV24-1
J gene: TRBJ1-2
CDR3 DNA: TGTGCCACCAGTGATTTTTCCGCCAGGGCCCTTGGCTACACCTTC
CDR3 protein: CATSDFSARALGYTF

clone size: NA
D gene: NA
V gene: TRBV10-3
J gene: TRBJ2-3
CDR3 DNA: TGTGCCATCAAAAGCCGGTCTGGCACAGATACGCAGTATTTT
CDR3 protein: CAIKSRSGTDTQYF

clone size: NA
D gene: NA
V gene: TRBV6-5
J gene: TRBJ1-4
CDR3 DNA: TGTGCCAGCAGTTATTATCCCAATGAAAAACTGTTTTTT
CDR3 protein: CASSYYPNEKLFF

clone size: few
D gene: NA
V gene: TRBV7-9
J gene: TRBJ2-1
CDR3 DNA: TGTGCCAGCAGCTTAACGGGATTGGATGAGCAGTTCTTC
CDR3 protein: CASSLTGLDEQFF

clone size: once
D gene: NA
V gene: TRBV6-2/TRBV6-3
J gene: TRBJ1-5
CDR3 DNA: TGTGCCAGCAGTGAGGGAGATCGGTACGGTCAGCCCCAGCATTTT
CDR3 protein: CASSEGDRYGQPQHF

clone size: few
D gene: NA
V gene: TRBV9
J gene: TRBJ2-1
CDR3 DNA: TGTGCCAGCAGCGTAGTGGCAGACGCTCGAGCCGGTGAGCAGTTCTTC
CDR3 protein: CASSVVADARAGEQFF

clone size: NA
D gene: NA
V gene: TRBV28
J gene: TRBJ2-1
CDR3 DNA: TGTGCCAGCAGTTTCCTATCCGACAGAACCTACAATGAGCAGTTCTTC
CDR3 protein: CASSFLSDRTYNEQFF

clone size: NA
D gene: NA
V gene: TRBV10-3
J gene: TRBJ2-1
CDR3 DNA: TGTGCCATCAGTGGGGAGATGGGGGGTGATGAGCAGCTCTTC
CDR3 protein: CAISGEMGGDEQLF

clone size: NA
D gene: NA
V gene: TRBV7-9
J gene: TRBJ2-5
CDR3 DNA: TGTGCCAGCAGCGCCGACGTGAAAGAGACCCAGTACTTC
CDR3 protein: CASSADVKETQYF

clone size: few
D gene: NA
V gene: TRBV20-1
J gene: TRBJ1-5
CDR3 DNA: TGCAGTGCTAGAGATCTGGGCAGGGGTAATCAGCCCCAGCATTTT
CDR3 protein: CSARDLGRGNQPQHF

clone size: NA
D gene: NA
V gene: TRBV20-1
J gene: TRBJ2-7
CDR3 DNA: TGCAGTGCTAGAGATTTCTCCCAGGGGGGTTACTACGAGCAGTACTTC
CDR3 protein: CSARDFSQGGYYEQYF

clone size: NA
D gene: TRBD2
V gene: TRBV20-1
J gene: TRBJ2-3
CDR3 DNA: TGCAGTGCTAGATCCTTAGCGGGGCGCGGCGATACGCAGTATTTT
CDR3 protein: CSARSLAGRGDTQYF

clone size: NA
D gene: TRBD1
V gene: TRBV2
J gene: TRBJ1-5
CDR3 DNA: TGTGCCAGCAGTGGACAGGGGGCGGATCAGCCCCAGCATTTT
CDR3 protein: CASSGQGADQPQHF

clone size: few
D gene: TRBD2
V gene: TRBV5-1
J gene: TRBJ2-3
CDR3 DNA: TGCGCCAGCAGCTCGACTAGCCTTGGCACAGATACGCAGTATTTT
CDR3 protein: CASSSTSLGTDTQYF

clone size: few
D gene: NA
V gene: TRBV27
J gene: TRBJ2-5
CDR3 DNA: TGTGCCAGCAGTCACGGGGATGGACAAGAGACCCAGTACTTC
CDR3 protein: CASSHGDGQETQYF

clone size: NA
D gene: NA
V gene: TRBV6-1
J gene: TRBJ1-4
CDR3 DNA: TGTGCCAGCACCGAAATTTCCGGGGGATATGAAGTACTGTTTTTT
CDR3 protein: CASTEISGGYEVLFF

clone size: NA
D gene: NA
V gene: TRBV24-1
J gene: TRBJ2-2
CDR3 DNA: TGTGCCACCAGTGACCGTGTCCAGAACACCGGGGAGCTGTTTTTT
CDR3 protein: CATSDRVQNTGELFF

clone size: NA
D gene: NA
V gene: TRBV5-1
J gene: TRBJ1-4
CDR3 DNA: TGCGCCAGCAGCTGGTCGGCCGTGGGTGAAAAACTGTTTTTT
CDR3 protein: CASSWSAVGEKLFF

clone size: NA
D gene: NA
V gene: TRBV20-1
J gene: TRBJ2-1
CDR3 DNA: TGCAGTGCTCCAAGAGGGGGGGCTTTATACAATGAGCAGTTCTTC
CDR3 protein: CSAPRGGALYNEQFF

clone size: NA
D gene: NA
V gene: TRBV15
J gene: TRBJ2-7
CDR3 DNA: TGTGCCACCAGCAGTCAGGGGATAACCTACGAGCAGTACTTC
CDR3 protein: CATSSQGITYEQYF

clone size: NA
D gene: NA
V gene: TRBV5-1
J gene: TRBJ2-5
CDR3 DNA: TGCGCCAGCAACAAGGAGGTCCAAGAGACCCAGTACTTC
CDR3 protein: CASNKEVQETQYF

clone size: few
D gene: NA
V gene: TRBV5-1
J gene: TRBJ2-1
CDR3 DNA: TGCGCCAGCAGATTGGGCATGGGCAATGAGCAGTTCTTC
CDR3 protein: CASRLGMGNEQFF

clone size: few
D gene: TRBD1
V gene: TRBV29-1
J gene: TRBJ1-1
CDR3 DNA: TGCAGCGCACGCGGACAGGGGGCTTGGAGCACTGAAGCTTTCTTT
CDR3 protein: CSARGQGAWSTEAFF

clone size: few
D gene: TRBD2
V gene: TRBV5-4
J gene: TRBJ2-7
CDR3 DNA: TGTGCCAGCAGCTTGGGTAGCGGGGGGGCCTACGAGCAGTACTTC
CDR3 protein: CASSLGSGGAYEQYF

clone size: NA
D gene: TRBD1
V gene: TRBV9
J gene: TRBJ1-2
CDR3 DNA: TGTGCCAGCAGCCCGGGGGACAGTCGCTACACCTTC
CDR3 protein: CASSPGDSRYTF